The 4 T cell receptor beta chains reported below all come from one sample, sequenced in a study of a mutant IDH1 vaccine in newly diagnosed glioma. Libraries were prepared by immunoSEQ multiplex PCR; TCRdb keeps only in-frame clonotypes and omits some of them. The sample has about 36,000 clones, around 78% seen once. Regarding time point: baseline, week 1 (first vaccination visit). Regarding treatment: pre-vaccination baseline after standard-of-care therapy. The specimen comprised PBMCs, sampled from a glioma patient treated with radiotherapy, temozolomide or both. These receptors came from a man aged 35 to 55 with glioma. Some clones in this sample may be carry-over from other donors' samples.

This clone is a singleton in its sample. The V gene is TRBV6-1, the J gene TRBJ1-5, with 10 positions matching TRBD1. The CDR3 runs 15 residues. Trimming at V came to 4 bases and at J to 5 bases, leaving 5 bases not matched to a gene. Germline lookup yields CDR1 MNHNS and CDR2 SASEGT. The CDR3, as DNA: TGTGCCAGCAGTGTTGGACAGGGGGGGGATCAGCCCCAGCATTTT. Translated: CASSVGQGGDQPQHF.

This chain links TRBV19 with TRBJ1-2; a possible D gene is TRBD1 (5 bases). Germline loops: CDR1 LNHDA, CDR2 SQIVND (reference sequence). V was clipped by 3 bases and J by 4 bases, with 15 bases between them. The CDR3 runs 15 residues. The CDR3 bases are TGTGCCAGTAGTATCCGGGTTCAAGGGGTCTATGGCTACACCTTC. This codes for CASSIRVQGVYGYTF.

The CDR3 loop is CASSYSNTNTEAFF. CDR3 in DNA: TGTGCCAGCAGTTACTCGAATACAAACACTGAAGCTTTCTTT. This sequence joins TRBV6-5 and TRBJ1-1; D is unresolved. The V gene's germline CDR1 is MNHEY and CDR2 SVGAGI. Trimming cost V 0 bases and J 2 bases, with 7 bases left between them. This CDR3 spans 14 amino acids.

This chain joins TRBV27 and TRBJ2-2; the D gene is possibly TRBD2 (5 bases). Trimming took off 3 bases at V and 1 base at J, with 6 bases between the two ends. CDR1 is MNHEY, CDR2 SMNVEV, per germline (reference sequence). The CDR3 extends over 14 amino acids. CDR3 nucleotides: TGTGCCAGCAGTTTCCGGGGGAACACCGGGGAGCTGTTTTTT. Translated, it gives CASSFRGNTGELFF.